This T cell receptor (beta chain) was sequenced in a study of T-cell reconstitution after alpha-beta-depleted transplantation in children. The TCRbeta library incorporated unique molecular identifiers. MiXCR, run by TCRdb on the PCR reads, gives a single entry per CDR3 protein. This sample has 450,000 to 550,000 distinct CDR3 sequences, with approximately 10% found just once. Study-wide results and caveats: It was reported that alpha-beta T cells came from several hundred expanded graft clones (about two months after transplant). At the one-year point after transplant, T-cell counts and TCRbeta diversity were found to come mostly from T cells that had been newly produced. Recipient T cells and thymic progenitors that survived were the source of the high TCRbeta diversity seen at day 60 in some patients.

The germline CDR1 and CDR2 sequences are SGHTA and FQGTGA. The V gene end was trimmed by 0 bases and the J gene end by 6 bases; junction bases not matched to a gene: 11. The CDR3 totals 17 residues. The sample holds a few counts of this clonotype. Its antigen is currently unknown. V is TRBV7-3 and J is TRBJ2-1; 7 bases are shared with TRBD2. Here the sequenced sample was PBMCs, mostly from graft donor cells, taken 180 days after TCRalphabeta/CD19-depleted stem cell transplant. This TCR came from a female patient between 2 and 15 years old who had a stem cell transplant for aplastic anemia, so the T cells may come from the graft donor. The CDR3: CASSLTQLGEGLNEQFF. In DNA form, the CDR3 reads TGTGCCAGCAGCTTAACTCAGCTGGGGGAGGGCCTCAATGAGCAGTTCTTC.